The rows below give T cell receptor beta chains drawn from one sample of a study of T cell responses to AZD1222 COVID-19 vaccine. Profiled with immunoSEQ multiplex PCR; TCRdb holds only in-frame clones, not every one. In the table there are about 120,000 clones, around 90% of which are singletons. The sample was peripheral blood, taken on day 0 of AZD1222 vaccination. All receptors come from an adult in good health. The CDR3 runs from the conserved cysteine through the conserved F or W. Each record gives: CDR3 protein, V gene, clone size. Clone size is not always given. Where it is, it says once, few, many or a class for expanded clones.

CASSRETPANYGYTF,TRBV4-1,NA
CASSPGGSEQYF,TRBV2,NA
CASSVWTNDGYTF,TRBV2,NA
CASSDGTDFYNSPLHF,TRBV28,NA
CASTRGLTNEKLFF,TRBV4-1,NA
CASSRLGQGGNYGYTF,TRBV18,NA
CAWSVHGTPNTGELFF,TRBV30,NA
CASSIGDRNYGYTF,TRBV19,NA
CASSENGEKPQHF,TRBV2,once
CASSYSSRVSGELFF,TRBV6-5,NA
CASSLNRDTEAFF,TRBV11-3,NA
CASSYRGHRDTGELFF,TRBV27,NA
CASSPDLGFNYGYTF,TRBV7-2,NA
CSVEGSGGEKLFF,TRBV29-1,NA
CASSFTTGDEQFF,TRBV7-3,NA
CASSPPGPWLDNYGYTF,TRBV2,once
CASSEWTDSNQPQHF,TRBV2,many
CASSYQDKTTEAFF,TRBV7-9,NA
CAMQRGTEAFF,TRBV28,NA
CASSIVNSPLHF,TRBV19,NA
CASSPGQRANTGELFF,TRBV5-6,NA
CASKVKSGANVLTF,TRBV6-5,NA
CSVDHRAYGYTF,TRBV29-1,once
CASSSYGDRTDTQYF,TRBV7-9,NA
CASSLAAQETQYF,TRBV5-6,NA
CASKKSAGGPREQYF,TRBV6-5,once
CASSKGQVSNEKLFF,TRBV11-2,NA
CASREANTEAFF,TRBV19,NA
CSVEGRFPEAFF,TRBV29-1,NA
CASSYTGGYGYTF,TRBV28,NA
CASSQPRLAGDSTDTQYF,TRBV4-2,NA
CSATGQVGYTF,TRBV20-1,NA
CASSTDGEETQYF,TRBV5-5,NA
CASSYSLETQYF,TRBV6-6,few
CASSFTTTNYNEQFF,TRBV5-1,NA
CASRFISGAGGYQETQYF,TRBV2,NA
CAWSLGLVYEQYF,TRBV30,NA
CASSPGGQGVGYTF,TRBV5-1,NA
CASSPPQHF,TRBV28,NA
CATSRDLSGPSLEF,TRBV15,NA
CASSQDSGSGNTIYF,TRBV4-2,NA
CAWSAGAGNTIYF,TRBV30,NA
CSASYGNTIYF,TRBV20-1,NA
CSATTLGVGQPQHF,TRBV29-1,NA
CASSLVTGGNDNEQFF,TRBV5-5,NA
CASSKNRVSYEQYF,TRBV19,NA
CASSDSRQRSTDTQYF,TRBV5-4,NA
CASGSSGRFTGELFF,TRBV12-5,few
CAWTPGGDSPLHF,TRBV30,NA
CASHRDSNTEAFF,TRBV6-5,NA
CSVTRGDRGLDGELFF,TRBV29-1,NA
CASSLVRSANEKLFF,TRBV11-3,NA
CSGQGMRAGELFF,TRBV29-1,NA